Below, 17 T cell receptor beta chains from the same sample are listed, as sequenced in a study of naive and memory T cell subsets (dated by TCRdb to about 2017). The paper's findings and limits, for the study overall: A few larger clonotypes were present in naive repertoires, especially CD8 naive repertoires, and these clonotypes were possibly memory cells re-expressing CD45RA.

For these receptors, no antigen is known. Library generation was performed with UMI-ligation and nested PCR. Sequencing was performed on an Illumina MiSeq. The beta constant-region primer was an equimolar mix of two oligonucleotides covering both TRBC1 and TRBC2. The ligated cDNA went through four rounds of PCR with nested alpha and beta constant-region primers together with the SP2 primer. In-frame beta chains were kept once TCRdb had trimmed the public reads at Q25 with fastp and called clones with MiXCR. Every CDR3 protein is listed once, alongside the most common genes and DNA of its rows. This sample comprises over 130,000 distinct CDR3 sequences, approximately 20% of them detected only once. The ten top clones hold 0.6% to 0.7% of the sample. What was sequenced was naive CD8+ T cells from blood. The cell subset or site label corresponds to: naive T cells, CD45RA high CD27+. Every receptor here comes from a human donor in good health.

This clonotype was detected only a few times. This rearrangement joins TRBV4-1 to TRBJ2-7; 9 nucleotides align to TRBD2. This CDR3 is built from 16 residues. The V and J ends lost 4 bases and 2 bases, in that order; junction bases with no gene match: 9. Germline CDR1 and CDR2: MGHRA and YSYEKL. CDR3 sequence: CASSPWEREAAYEQYF. The CDR3 nucleotides read TGCGCCAGCAGCCCCTGGGAGCGGGAGGCCGCCTACGAGCAGTACTTC.

The chain joins TRBV5-6 to TRBJ2-3, with 7 bases aligning to TRBD1. The V segment lost 2 bases and the J segment 11 bases; nucleotides outside the gene matches: 14. This CDR3 has 15 residues. CDR1 and CDR2 (germline): SGHDT, YYEEEE. CDR3 region: CASSFGSTGVSGQYF. The CDR3 DNA follows: TGTGCCAGCAGCTTCGGCTCCACAGGGGTTAGTGGGCAGTATTTT.

The chain has TRBV12-3 or TRBV12-4 and TRBJ2-7; 7 bases align to TRBD2. This CDR3 contains 13 residues. With 3 bases clipped from V and 3 bases from J, the junction kept 2 bases outside the gene matches. The CDR3 loop reads CASSFLADYEQYF. CDR3 coding DNA: TGTGCCAGCAGTTTCCTAGCGGACTACGAGCAGTACTTC.

This chain's CDR3 is CATSGLCPGTGQFYNEQFF. For the CDR3, the DNA is TGTGCCACCAGTGGGTTGTGCCCCGGGACAGGGCAATTCTACAATGAGCAGTTCTTC. The chain couples TRBV24-1 to TRBJ2-1; TRBD1 aligns across 9 bases. From germline, CDR1 is KGHDR and CDR2 SFDVKD. V gave up 5 bases and J gave up 3 bases; unmatched junction bases: 16. The CDR3 is made up of 19 amino acids.

The rearrangement links TRBV5-6 to TRBJ2-7, with a tentative D call TRBD1 (8 bases). CDR1 and CDR2 (germline): SGHDT, YYEEEE. V was pared by 3 bases and J by 3 bases, with 16 bases between. This CDR3 has 15 amino acids. The CDR3 coding sequence is TGTGCCAGCAGCTCGGGGGGTGGACAGGGCTACGAGCAGTACTTC. Translation: CASSSGGGQGYEQYF.

CDR3 bases: TGTGCCAGCAGCGTAGAAGGGGTTAGGAGCACTGAAGCTTTCTTT. Translated, it gives CASSVEGVRSTEAFF. J is TRBJ1-1 and V is TRBV9; D is possibly TRBD1 (5 bases). V shed 0 bases and J shed 4 bases, with 13 bases lying between them. Germline CDR1 and CDR2: SGDLS and YYNGEE. This CDR3 has 15 residues.

This chain links TRBV7-2 with TRBJ1-1, with D possibly being TRBD1 (6 bases). The CDR3 is made up of 14 amino acids. The V gene lost 3 bases and the J gene lost 7 bases, with 15 bases spanning the gap. Looked up from germline, CDR1 is SGHTA and CDR2 is FQGNSA. This CDR3 reads CASSFWGPPGEAFF. For the CDR3, the DNA is TGTGCCAGCAGCTTTTGGGGGCCTCCCGGTGAAGCTTTCTTT. Based on the CDR3 plus reference TRBV7-2 and TRBJ1-1, the full variable domain is GAGVSQSPSNKVTEKGKDVELRCDPISGHTALYWYRQSLGQGLEFLIYFQGNSAPDKSGLPSDRFSAERTGGSVSTLTIQRTQQEDSAVYLCASSFWGPPGEAFFGQGTRLTVV.

The CDR3 nucleotides read TGTGCCAGCAGTTTATATGGGGTTGGGCCAGGGGGGAATGAAAAACTGTTTTTT. It yields the protein CASSLYGVGPGGNEKLFF. The chain couples TRBV27 to TRBJ1-4, with 7 bases aligning to TRBD1. After removal of 1 base from V and 5 bases from J, the junction contained 13 bases not matched to a gene. Germline V gives CDR1 MNHEY, CDR2 SMNVEV (reference sequence). CDR3 length: 18 residues. Combining the CDR3 with reference TRBV27 and TRBJ1-4 gives the whole variable domain EAQVTQNPRYLITVTGKKLTVTCSQNMNHEYMSWYRQDPGLGLRQIYYSMNVEVTDKGDVPEGYKVSRKEKRNFPLILESPSPNQTSLYFCASSLYGVGPGGNEKLFFGSGTQLSVL.

This clonotype came up many times. This chain connects TRBV24-1 to TRBJ2-1, with 14 bases lining up with TRBD2. V was pared by 2 bases and J by 9 bases, with 5 bases of the junction left unmatched. The CDR3 runs to 16 residues. Germline values: CDR1 KGHDR, CDR2 SFDVKD. This CDR3 is CATSDSTSGRALEQFF. For the CDR3, the DNA is TGTGCCACCAGTGATTCGACTAGCGGGAGGGCCCTTGAGCAGTTCTTC.

Only a few counts were recorded for this clonotype. The chain joins TRBV6-5 to TRBJ1-6; 7 nucleotides match TRBD1. Germline V gene sequence: CDR1 MNHEY, CDR2 SVGAGI. The CDR3 has 15 amino acids. Germline trimming cut 0 bases from V and 9 bases from J; bases unmatched to any gene: 5. The CDR3 loop reads CASSYSIGGGSPLHF. The CDR3 bases are TGTGCCAGCAGTTACTCGATAGGGGGCGGTTCACCCCTCCACTTT.

The rearrangement links TRBV10-3 to TRBJ2-1; a possible D gene is TRBD2 (5 bases). This CDR3 has 14 residues. The V gene's germline CDR1 is ENHRY and CDR2 SYGVKD. Trimming pared 3 bases from V and 2 bases from J, leaving 8 bases between. This chain's CDR3 is CAISDAGTYNEQFF. The CDR3 DNA is TGTGCCATCAGTGACGCCGGGACCTACAATGAGCAGTTCTTC.

The chain recombines TRBV15 with TRBJ2-5; D could derive from TRBD1 or TRBD2 (6 bases each). The CDR3 length is 15 residues. Trimming took 1 base from V and 5 from J, leaving 14 bases between them. Germline V gene sequence: CDR1 LNHNV, CDR2 YYDKDF (reference sequence). The CDR3 DNA follows: TGTGCCACCAGCAGAGCGGGGGACATTACGGAGACCCAGTACTTC. The encoded protein is CATSRAGDITETQYF.

The V and J genes are TRBV4-1 and TRBJ1-4, with no clear D. Per germline, CDR1 MGHRA and CDR2 YSYEKL. Trimming cost V 0 bases and J 7 bases, with 6 bases left between them. CDR3 length: 13 amino acids. CDR3 nucleotide sequence: TGCGCCAGCAGCCAAGATCCGAGTGAAAAACTGTTTTTT. It codes for CASSQDPSEKLFF.

In this sample, this clonotype turned up a few times. The chain is built from TRBV15 and TRBJ2-1, with 9 bases aligning to TRBD2. The CDR3 totals 15 residues. The V and J ends lost 4 bases and 8 bases, in that order; junction bases with no gene match: 9. CDR1 LNHNV and CDR2 YYDKDF come from the germline V gene (reference sequence). This chain's CDR3 is CATSNPGTSIYEQFF. The DNA for the CDR3 is TGTGCCACCAGCAACCCCGGGACTAGCATATATGAGCAGTTCTTC.

The V call is TRBV15, the J call TRBJ2-1, with 7 bases matching TRBD2. V lost 4 bases, J lost 2 bases, and 8 bases stayed unmatched. Per the germline V gene, CDR1 is LNHNV and CDR2 is YYDKDF (reference sequence). The CDR3 spans 16 residues. CDR3 in amino acids: CATSTTLADAYNEQFF. The CDR3 nucleotides read TGTGCCACCAGCACTACCCTAGCGGACGCCTACAATGAGCAGTTCTTC. Using reference TRBV15 and TRBJ2-1 for the parts outside the CDR3, the full variable domain is DAMVIQNPRYQVTQFGKPVTLSCSQTLNHNVMYWYQQKSSQAPKLLFHYYDKDFNNEADTPDNFQSRRPNTSFCFLDIRSPGLGDTAMYLCATSTTLADAYNEQFFGPGTRLTVL.

This clonotype was counted between two and nine times. This rearrangement joins TRBV7-6 to TRBJ2-4; D is undetermined. V lost 1 base and J lost 8, with 9 bases in between. Germline loops: CDR1 SGHVS, CDR2 FNYEAQ. This CDR3 region has 13 residues. CDR3 sequence (DNA): TGTGCCAGCAGCTTAGGCGAATCGGACATTCAGTACTTC. It yields the protein CASSLGESDIQYF.

This clonotype was counted between two and nine times. This sequence joins TRBV23-1 and TRBJ1-5; no reliable D call. TRBV23-1 is an open reading frame, and its role is uncertain. CDR3 size: 17 residues. Trimming pared 4 bases from V and 3 bases from J, leaving 19 bases between. CDR3 protein: CASSLTIPPGFNQPQHF. The CDR3 DNA is TGCGCCAGCAGTCTAACTATCCCCCCGGGCTTCAATCAGCCCCAGCATTTT.